The subject of this entry is one T cell receptor beta chain. Its matching antigen is unknown. This entry comes from a study of cytomegalovirus exposure and HLA in healthy donors. Study-wide findings and caveats: Under 20,000 TCR beta sequences were associated with HLA alleles at 0.05 false discovery rate in a later analysis. Rare TCR sequences dominated, though some public TCRs recurred in many donors. Analyzed later, most CMV-associated TCR beta chains appeared HLA-restricted.

The CDR3 loop spans 13 amino acids. Germline-derived CDR1 and CDR2 are MDHEN and SYDVKM. V gave up 7 bases and J gave up 4 bases, with 13 bases separating them. 13 Jbeta primers and 60 Vbeta primers were used for the PCR. Profiling relied on immunoSEQ multiplex PCR, and the TCRdb table lists in-frame clones only, not all of them. The data contain over 150,000 clones, about 80% of them singletons. The sample consisted of PBMCs. The chain is built from TRBV28 and TRBJ1-1; possible D gene TRBD1, 6 bases. This receptor was identified in a man younger than 35 in good health and CMV-seronegative. CDR3 nucleotide sequence: TGTGCCAGCACCATTGGACAGCGCACTGAAGCTTTCTTT. It is translated as CASTIGQRTEAFF.